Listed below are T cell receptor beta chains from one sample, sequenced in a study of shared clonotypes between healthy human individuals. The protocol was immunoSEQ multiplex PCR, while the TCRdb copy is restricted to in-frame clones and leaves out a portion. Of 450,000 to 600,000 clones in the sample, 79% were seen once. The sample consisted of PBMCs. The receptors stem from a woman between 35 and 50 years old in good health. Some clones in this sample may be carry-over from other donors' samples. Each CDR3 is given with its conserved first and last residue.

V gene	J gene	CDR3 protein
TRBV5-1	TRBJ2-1	CASSLSRGSEQFF
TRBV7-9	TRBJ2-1	CASSTGLDSGSYNEQFF
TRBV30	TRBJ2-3	CAWRGHQNTDTQYF
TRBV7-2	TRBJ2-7	CASSLAGTTYEQYF
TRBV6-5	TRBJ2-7	CASSYSGEQYF
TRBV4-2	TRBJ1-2	CASSQERTYNYGYTF
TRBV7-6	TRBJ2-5	CASSLAIETQYF
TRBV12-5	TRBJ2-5	CASGAGTEEETQYF
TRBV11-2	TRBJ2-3	CASSPREQGVEYF
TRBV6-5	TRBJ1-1	CASSETPGQRAFF
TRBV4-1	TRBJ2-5	CASSRRRGETQYF
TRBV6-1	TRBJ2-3	CASSEARLAGADTQYF
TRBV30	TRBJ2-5	CAWSLQVQETQYF
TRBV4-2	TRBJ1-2	CASSQETGHYGYTF
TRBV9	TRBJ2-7	CASTPGLAGFYEQYF
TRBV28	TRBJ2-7	CASSSPPGTGRYEQYF
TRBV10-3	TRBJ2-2	CAISEGTGIHGELFF
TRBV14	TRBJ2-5	CASSQVVASGSTQYF
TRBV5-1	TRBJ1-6	CASSQNRGSPLHF
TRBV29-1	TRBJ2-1	CSVAGMGYNEQFF
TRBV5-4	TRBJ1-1	CASSIRTANTEAFF
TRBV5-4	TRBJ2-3	CASSASSGSKDTQYF
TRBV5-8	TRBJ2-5	CASSLGTGLVETQYF
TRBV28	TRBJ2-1	CASSSISGGRGRALGNEQFF
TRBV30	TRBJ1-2	CAWVKGQNYGYTF
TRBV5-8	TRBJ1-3	CASSTTASSGNTIYF